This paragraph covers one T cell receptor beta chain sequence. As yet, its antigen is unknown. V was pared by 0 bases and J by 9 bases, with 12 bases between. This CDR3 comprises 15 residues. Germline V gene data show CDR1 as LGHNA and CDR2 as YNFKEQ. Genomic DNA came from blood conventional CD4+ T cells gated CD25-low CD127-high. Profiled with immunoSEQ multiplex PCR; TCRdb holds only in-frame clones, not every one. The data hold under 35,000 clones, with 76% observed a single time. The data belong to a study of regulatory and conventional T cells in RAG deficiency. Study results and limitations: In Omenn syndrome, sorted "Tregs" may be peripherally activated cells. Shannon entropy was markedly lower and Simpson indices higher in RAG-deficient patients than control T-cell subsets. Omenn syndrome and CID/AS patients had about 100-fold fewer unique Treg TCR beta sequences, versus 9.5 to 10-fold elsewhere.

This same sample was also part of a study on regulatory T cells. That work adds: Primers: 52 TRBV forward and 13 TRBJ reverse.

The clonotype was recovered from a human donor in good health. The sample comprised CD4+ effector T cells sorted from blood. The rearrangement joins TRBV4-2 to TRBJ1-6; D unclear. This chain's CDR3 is CASSQDRVRGSPLHF. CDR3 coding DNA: TGTGCCAGCAGCCAAGATCGGGTCCGAGGTTCACCCCTCCACTTT.